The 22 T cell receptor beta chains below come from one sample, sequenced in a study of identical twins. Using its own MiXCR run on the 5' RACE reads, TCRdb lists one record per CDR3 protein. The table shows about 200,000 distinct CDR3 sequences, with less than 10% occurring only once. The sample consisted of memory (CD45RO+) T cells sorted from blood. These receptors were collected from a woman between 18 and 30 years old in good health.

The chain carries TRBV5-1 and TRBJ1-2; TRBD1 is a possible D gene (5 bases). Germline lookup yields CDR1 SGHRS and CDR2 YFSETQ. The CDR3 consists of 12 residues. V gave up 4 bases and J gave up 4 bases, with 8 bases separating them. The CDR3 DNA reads TGCGCCAGCAGCCAGGGACTCTATGGCTACACCTTC. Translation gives CASSQGLYGYTF.

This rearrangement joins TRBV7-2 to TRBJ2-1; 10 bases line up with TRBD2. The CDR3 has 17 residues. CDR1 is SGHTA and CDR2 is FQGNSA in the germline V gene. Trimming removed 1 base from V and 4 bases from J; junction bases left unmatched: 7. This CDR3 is CASSLGSGRFYYNEQFF. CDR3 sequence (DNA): TGTGCCAGCAGCTTAGGTAGCGGGAGGTTTTATTACAATGAGCAGTTCTTC.

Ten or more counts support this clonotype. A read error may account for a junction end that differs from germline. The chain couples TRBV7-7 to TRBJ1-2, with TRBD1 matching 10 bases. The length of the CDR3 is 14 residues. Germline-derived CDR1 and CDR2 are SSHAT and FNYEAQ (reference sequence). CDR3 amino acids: CASSFSGTGDGYTF. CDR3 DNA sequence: TGTGCTAGCAGCTTTAGCGGGACAGGGGACGGCTACACCTTC.

CDR3 residues: CASSRYSGARSGANVLTF. The CDR3 DNA is TGTGCCAGCAGCAGATACTCTGGCGCGAGATCTGGGGCCAACGTCCTGACTTTC. V is TRBV12-3 or TRBV12-4 and J is TRBJ2-6; D is unclear. Trimming took off 6 bases at V and 1 base at J, with 19 bases between the two ends. The CDR3 spans 18 residues.

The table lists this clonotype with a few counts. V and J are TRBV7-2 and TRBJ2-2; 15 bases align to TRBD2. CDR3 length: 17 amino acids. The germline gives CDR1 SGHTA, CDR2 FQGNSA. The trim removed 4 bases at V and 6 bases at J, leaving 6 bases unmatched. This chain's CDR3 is CASSSRGLAGGPGELFF. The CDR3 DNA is TGTGCCAGCAGCTCCCGGGGACTAGCGGGAGGACCCGGGGAGCTGTTTTTT. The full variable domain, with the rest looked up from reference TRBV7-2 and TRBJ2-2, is GAGVSQSPSNKVTEKGKDVELRCDPISGHTALYWYRQSLGQGLEFLIYFQGNSAPDKSGLPSDRFSAERTGGSVSTLTIQRTQQEDSAVYLCASSSRGLAGGPGELFFGEGSRLTVL.

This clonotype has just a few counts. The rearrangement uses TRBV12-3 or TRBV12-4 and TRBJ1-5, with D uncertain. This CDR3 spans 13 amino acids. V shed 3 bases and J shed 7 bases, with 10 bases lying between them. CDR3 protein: CASSFSRDQPQHF. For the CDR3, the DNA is TGTGCCAGCAGTTTTTCTAGAGACCAGCCCCAGCATTTT.

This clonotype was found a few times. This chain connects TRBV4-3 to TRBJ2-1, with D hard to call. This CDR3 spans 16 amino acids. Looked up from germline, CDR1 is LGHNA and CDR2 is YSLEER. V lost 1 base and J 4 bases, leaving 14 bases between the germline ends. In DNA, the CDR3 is TGCGCCAGCAGCCAAGCCCCCCCCGCGGCATACAATGAGCAGTTCTTC. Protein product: CASSQAPPAAYNEQFF.

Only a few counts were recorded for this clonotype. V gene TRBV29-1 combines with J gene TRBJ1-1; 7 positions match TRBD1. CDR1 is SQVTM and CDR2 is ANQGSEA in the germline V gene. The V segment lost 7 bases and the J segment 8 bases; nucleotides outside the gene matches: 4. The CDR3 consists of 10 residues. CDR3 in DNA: TGCAGCGGAGGACAGGTCGAAGCTTTCTTT. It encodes CSGGQVEAFF.

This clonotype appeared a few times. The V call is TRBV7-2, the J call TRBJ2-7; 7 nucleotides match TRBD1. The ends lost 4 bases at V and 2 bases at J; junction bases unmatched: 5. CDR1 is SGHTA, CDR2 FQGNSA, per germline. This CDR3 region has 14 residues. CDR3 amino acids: CASSYPGTAYEQYF. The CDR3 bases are TGTGCCAGCAGCTATCCCGGGACAGCCTACGAGCAGTACTTC.

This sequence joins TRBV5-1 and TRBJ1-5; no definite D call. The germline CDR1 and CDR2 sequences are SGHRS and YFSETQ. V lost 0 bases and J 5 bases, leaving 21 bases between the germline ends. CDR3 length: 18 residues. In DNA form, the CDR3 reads TGCGCCAGCAGCTTGGAACGCTTTTCGACCGGTACGGATCAGCCCCAGCATTTT. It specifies CASSLERFSTGTDQPQHF.

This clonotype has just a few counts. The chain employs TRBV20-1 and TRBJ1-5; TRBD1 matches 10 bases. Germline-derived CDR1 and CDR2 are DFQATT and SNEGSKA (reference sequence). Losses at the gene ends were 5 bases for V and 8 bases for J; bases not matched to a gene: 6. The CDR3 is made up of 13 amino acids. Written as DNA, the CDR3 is TGCAGTGCTGGTGACAGGGGGCTGGAGCCCCAGCATTTT. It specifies CSAGDRGLEPQHF.

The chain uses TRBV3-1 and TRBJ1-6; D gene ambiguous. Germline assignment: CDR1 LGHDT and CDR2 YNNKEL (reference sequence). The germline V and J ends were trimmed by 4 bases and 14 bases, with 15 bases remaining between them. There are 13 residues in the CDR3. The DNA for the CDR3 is TGTGCCAGCAGCCCCTTTCACGGGGAGGCCCTCCACTTT. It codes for CASSPFHGEALHF.

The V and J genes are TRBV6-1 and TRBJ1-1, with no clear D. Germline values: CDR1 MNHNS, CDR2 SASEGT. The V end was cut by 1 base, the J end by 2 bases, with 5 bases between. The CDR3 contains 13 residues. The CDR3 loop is CASSEGFNTEAFF. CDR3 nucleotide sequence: TGTGCCAGCAGTGAAGGGTTCAACACTGAAGCTTTCTTT.

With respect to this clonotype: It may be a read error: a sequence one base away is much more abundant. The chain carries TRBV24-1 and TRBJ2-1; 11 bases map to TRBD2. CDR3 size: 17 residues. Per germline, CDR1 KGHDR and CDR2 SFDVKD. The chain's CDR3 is CAISATTGTSGSNEQFF. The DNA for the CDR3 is TGTGCCATCAGTGCAACCACCGGGACTAGCGGTTCCAATGAGCAGTTCTTC.

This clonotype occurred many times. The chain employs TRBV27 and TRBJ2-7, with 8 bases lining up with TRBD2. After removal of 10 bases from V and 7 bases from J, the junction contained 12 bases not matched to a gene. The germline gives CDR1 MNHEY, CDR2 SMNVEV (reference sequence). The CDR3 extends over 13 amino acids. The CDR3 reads CATRRPGGSEQYF. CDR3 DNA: TGTGCCACCCGTCGTCCGGGAGGGAGTGAGCAGTACTTC.

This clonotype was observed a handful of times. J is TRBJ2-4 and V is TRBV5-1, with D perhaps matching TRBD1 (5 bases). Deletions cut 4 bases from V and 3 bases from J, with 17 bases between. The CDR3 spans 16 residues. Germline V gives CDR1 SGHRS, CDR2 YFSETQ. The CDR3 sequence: CASSVQGFSGKNIQYF. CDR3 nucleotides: TGCGCCAGCAGCGTTCAGGGTTTCAGTGGCAAAAACATTCAGTACTTC.

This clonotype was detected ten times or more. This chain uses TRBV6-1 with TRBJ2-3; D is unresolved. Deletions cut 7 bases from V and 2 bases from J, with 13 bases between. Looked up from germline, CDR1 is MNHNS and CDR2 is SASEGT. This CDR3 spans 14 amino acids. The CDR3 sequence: CASKRLFNTDTQYF. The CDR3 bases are TGTGCCAGCAAGCGTTTGTTCAACACAGATACGCAGTATTTT.

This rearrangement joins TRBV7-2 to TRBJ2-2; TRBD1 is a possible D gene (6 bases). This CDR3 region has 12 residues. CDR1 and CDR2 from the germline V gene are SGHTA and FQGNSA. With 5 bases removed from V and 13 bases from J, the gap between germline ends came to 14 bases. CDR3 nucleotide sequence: TGTGCCAGCAGCCTGCTGGACAGCCGGCTGTTTTTT. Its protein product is CASSLLDSRLFF.

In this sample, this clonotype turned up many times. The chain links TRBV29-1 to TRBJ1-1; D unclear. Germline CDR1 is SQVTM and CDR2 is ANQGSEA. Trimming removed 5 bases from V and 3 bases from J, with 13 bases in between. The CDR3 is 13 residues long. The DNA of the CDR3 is TGCAGCGTTACCCCGCGGACGTACACTGAAGCTTTCTTT. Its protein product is CSVTPRTYTEAFF.

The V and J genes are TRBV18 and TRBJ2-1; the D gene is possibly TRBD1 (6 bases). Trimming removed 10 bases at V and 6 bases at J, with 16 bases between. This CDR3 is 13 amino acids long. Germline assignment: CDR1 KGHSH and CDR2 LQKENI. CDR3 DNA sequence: TGTGCCAACTCGTGGGGCAGGGGCAATGAGCAGTTCTTC. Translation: CANSWGRGNEQFF.

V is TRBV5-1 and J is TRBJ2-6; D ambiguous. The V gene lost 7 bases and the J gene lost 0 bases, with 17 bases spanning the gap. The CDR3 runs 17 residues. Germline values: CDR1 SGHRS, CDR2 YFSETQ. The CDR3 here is CASFFGIHFSGANVLTF. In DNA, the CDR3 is TGCGCCAGCTTTTTCGGAATTCACTTCTCTGGGGCCAACGTCCTGACTTTC.

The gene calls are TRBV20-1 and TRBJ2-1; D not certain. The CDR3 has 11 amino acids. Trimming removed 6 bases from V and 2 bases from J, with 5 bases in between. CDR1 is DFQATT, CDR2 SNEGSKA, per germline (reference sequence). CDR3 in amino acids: CSAAPYNEQFF. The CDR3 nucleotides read TGCAGTGCAGCCCCCTACAATGAGCAGTTCTTC.